This T cell receptor (beta chain) was identified in a study of beta chain features in type 1 diabetes. Study-wide findings and caveats: It was among patients, rather than healthy donors, that naive, central memory and Treg TCRB repertoires appeared more similar.

J gave up 0 bases and V 5 bases, and 7 bases lay outside the gene matches. The CDR3 contains 16 residues. Germline lookup yields CDR1 SGDLS and CDR2 YYNGEE. As every portion of the isolated RNA was reverse transcribed, the sequencing read expressed TCRB transcripts. About 3.57 million reads per sample were averaged for naive, central memory and regulatory samples. Clones were read by immunoSEQ multiplex PCR, and TCRdb kept only the in-frame ones, dropping some. The table lists about 40,000 clones, about 52% of them singletons. Worth noting for this clone: Its antigen is still unknown.

The rearrangement uses TRBV9 and TRBJ2-3, with 9 positions matching TRBD2. The source material was central memory CD4+ T cells from blood. The sequence came from a woman between 18 and 30 years old in good health. The CDR3 DNA reads TGTGCCAGCAGTTTTACTAGCGGGTATAGCACAGATACGCAGTATTTT. Amino acid sequence: CASSFTSGYSTDTQYF.